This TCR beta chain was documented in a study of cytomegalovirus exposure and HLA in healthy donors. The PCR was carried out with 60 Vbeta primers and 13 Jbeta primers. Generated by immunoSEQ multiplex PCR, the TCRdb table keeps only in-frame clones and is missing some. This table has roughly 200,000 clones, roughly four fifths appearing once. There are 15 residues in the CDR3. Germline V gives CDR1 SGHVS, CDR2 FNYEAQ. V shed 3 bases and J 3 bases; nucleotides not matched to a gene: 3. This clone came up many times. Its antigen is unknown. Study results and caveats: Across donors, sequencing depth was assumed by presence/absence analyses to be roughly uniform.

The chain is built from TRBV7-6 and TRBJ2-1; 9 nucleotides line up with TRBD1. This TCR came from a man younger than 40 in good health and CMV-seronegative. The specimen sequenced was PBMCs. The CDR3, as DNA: TGTGCCAGCAGCTTCACAGGGGGCTACTACAATGAGCAGTTCTTC. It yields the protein CASSFTGGYYNEQFF.